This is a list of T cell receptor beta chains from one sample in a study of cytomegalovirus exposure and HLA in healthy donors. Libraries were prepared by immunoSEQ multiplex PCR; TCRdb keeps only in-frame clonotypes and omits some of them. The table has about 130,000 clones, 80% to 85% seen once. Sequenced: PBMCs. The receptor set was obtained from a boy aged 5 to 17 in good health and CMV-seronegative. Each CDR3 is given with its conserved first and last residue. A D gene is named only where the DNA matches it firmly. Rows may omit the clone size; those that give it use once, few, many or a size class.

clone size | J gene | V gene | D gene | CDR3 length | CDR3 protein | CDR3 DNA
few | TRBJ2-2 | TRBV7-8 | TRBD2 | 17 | CASSFPKGLANTGELFF | TGTGCCAGCAGCTTCCCGAAGGGACTAGCGAACACCGGGGAGCTGTTTTTT
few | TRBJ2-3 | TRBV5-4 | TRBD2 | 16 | CASSFATSGATDTQYF | TGTGCCAGCAGCTTCGCGACTAGCGGAGCCACAGATACGCAGTATTTT
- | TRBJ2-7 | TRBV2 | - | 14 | CASMPLLSSYEQYF | TGTGCCAGCATGCCTCTCCTTAGCTCCTACGAGCAGTACTTC
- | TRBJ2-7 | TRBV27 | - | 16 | CASSLKGTPSSYEQYF | TGTGCCAGCAGTTTAAAGGGGACACCCAGCTCCTACGAGCAGTACTTC
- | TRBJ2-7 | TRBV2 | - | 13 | CASSKDTSYEQYF | TGTGCCAGCAGTAAGGACACCTCCTACGAGCAGTACTTC
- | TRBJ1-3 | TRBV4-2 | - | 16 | CASSQDRDNSGNTIYF | TGTGCCAGCAGCCAAGACCGGGACAACTCTGGAAACACCATATATTTT
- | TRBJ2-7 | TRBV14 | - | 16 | CASSQDRQGIRREQYF | TGTGCCAGCAGCCAAGATAGGCAGGGTATACGCCGCGAGCAGTACTTC
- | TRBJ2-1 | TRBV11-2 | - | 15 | CASSLSGTGYNEQFF | TGTGCCAGCAGCTTGAGCGGGACAGGCTACAATGAGCAGTTCTTC
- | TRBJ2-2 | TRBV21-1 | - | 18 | CASSKGGWGGINTGELFF | TGTGCCAGCAGCAAAGGTGGATGGGGCGGGATTAACACCGGGGAGCTGTTTTTT
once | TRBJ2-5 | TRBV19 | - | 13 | CASSPSAWETQYF | TGTGCCAGTAGTCCGAGTGCGTGGGAGACCCAGTACTTC
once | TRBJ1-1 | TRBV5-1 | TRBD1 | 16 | CASSLRGGDSPTEAFF | TGCGCCAGCAGCCTCCGGGGCGGGGACAGTCCCACTGAAGCTTTCTTT
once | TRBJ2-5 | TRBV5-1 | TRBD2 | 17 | CASSLGLAATSQETQYF | TGCGCCAGCAGCTTGGGACTAGCGGCAACCTCCCAAGAGACCCAGTACTTC
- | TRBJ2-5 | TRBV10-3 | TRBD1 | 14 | CAISESQGLETQYF | TGTGCCATCAGTGAGTCACAGGGGCTAGAGACCCAGTACTTC
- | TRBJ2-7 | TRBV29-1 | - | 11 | CSVLREYEQYF | TGCAGCGTCCTCCGGGAGTACGAGCAGTACTTC
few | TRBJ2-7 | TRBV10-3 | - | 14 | CAISEGTDSGEQYF | TGTGCCATCAGTGAGGGTACAGATTCTGGCGAGCAGTACTTC
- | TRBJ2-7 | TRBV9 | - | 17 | CASSVGEQALASYEQYF | TGTGCCAGCAGCGTAGGGGAACAGGCTCTCGCTTCCTACGAGCAGTACTTC
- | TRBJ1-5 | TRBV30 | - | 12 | CAFGQPGQPQHF | TGTGCCTTTGGACAGCCCGGACAGCCCCAGCATTTT
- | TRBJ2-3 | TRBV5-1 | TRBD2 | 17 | CASRFLSLADRTDTQYF | TGCGCCAGCAGATTCCTATCACTAGCGGATCGCACAGATACGCAGTATTTT
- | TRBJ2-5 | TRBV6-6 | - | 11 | CASRIEETQYF | TGTGCCAGCAGAATCGAAGAGACCCAGTACTTC
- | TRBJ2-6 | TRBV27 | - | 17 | CASSAGTRISGANVLTF | TGTGCCAGCAGTGCCGGGACACGGATCTCTGGGGCCAACGTCCTGACTTTC
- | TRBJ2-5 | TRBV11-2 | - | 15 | CASSLAGTAGRGQYF | TGTGCCAGCAGCTTAGCTGGGACGGCCGGGAGAGGCCAGTACTTC
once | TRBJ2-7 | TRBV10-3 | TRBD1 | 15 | CAISPETGSSYEQYF | TGTGCCATCAGCCCAGAGACAGGGAGCTCCTACGAGCAGTACTTC
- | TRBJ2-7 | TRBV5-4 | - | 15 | CASSGSGVGSGEQYF | TGTGCCAGCAGCGGAAGCGGAGTGGGCTCTGGCGAGCAGTACTTC
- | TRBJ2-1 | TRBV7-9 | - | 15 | CSSSPRGSSYNEQFF | TGTTCCAGCAGCCCCAGGGGAAGCTCCTACAATGAGCAGTTCTTC
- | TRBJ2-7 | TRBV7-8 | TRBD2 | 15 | CASSSTSAALYEQYF | TGTGCCAGCAGTTCTACTAGCGCAGCATTGTACGAGCAGTACTTC
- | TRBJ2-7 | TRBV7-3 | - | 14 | CASSSTGLSYEQYF | TGTGCCAGCAGCTCTACGGGACTTAGCTACGAGCAGTACTTC
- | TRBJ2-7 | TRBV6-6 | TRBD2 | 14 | CASREASGSREQYF | TGTGCCAGCAGGGAGGCTAGCGGGAGTAGGGAGCAGTACTTC
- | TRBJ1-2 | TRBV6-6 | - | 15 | CASSYSGGTAGGYTF | TGTGCCAGCAGTTACTCGGGAGGCACCGCTGGCGGCTACACCTTC
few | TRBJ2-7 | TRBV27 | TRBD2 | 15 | CASSPWTSGGHEQYF | TGTGCCAGCAGTCCGTGGACTAGCGGGGGCCACGAGCAGTACTTC
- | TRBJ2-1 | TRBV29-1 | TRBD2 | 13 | CSATSGRSNEQFF | TGCAGCGCGACTAGCGGGAGAAGTAATGAGCAGTTCTTC
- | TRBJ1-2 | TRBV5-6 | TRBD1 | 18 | CASTAIDLRDRGHYGYTF | TGTGCCAGCACCGCGATTGACCTCCGAGACAGGGGACACTATGGCTACACCTTC
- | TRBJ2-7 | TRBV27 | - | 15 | CASSLLGAFPYEQYF | TGTGCCAGCAGTTTATTAGGGGCTTTTCCCTACGAGCAGTACTTC
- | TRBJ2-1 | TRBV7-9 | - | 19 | CASSERNNLALYSYNEQFF | TGTGCCAGCAGCGAGAGGAATAACCTAGCGTTATACTCCTACAATGAGCAGTTCTTC
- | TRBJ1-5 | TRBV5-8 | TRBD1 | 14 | CASSFGDRVRPQHF | TGTGCCAGCAGCTTTGGGGACAGGGTTCGGCCCCAGCATTTT
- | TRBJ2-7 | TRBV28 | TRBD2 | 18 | CASSLSIGGGRPTYEQYF | TGTGCCAGCAGTTTATCTATTGGCGGCGGGAGGCCGACCTACGAGCAGTACTTC
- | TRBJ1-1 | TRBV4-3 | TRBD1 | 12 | CASSQHRGEAFF | TGCGCCAGCAGCCAGCACAGGGGTGAAGCTTTCTTT
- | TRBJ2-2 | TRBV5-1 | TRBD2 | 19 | CASSQKTLAGGMSAGELFF | TGCGCCAGCAGCCAAAAGACACTAGCGGGAGGGATGTCGGCCGGGGAGCTGTTTTTT
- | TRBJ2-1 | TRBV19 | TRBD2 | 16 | CASSIDVSSGRREQFF | TGTGCCAGTAGTATAGATGTGTCTAGCGGGAGACGAGAGCAGTTCTTC
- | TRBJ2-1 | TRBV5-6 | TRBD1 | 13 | CASSLGGQGEQFF | TGTGCCAGCAGCTTGGGGGGACAGGGAGAGCAGTTCTTC
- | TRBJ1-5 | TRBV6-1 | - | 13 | CASSGRVNQPQHF | TGTGCCAGCAGTGGCAGGGTTAATCAGCCCCAGCATTTT
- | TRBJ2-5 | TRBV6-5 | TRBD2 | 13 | CASRSLAGETQYF | TGTGCCAGCAGATCACTAGCGGGAGAGACCCAGTACTTC
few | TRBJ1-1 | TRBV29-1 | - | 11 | CSVAGEFEAFF | TGCAGCGTTGCAGGGGAGTTTGAAGCTTTCTTT
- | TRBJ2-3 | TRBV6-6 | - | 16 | CASSAGGSRGTDTQYF | TGTGCCAGCAGTGCCGGAGGTAGTCGTGGCACAGATACGCAGTATTTT
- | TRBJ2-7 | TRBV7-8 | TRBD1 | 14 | CASSRGQGNDEQYF | TGTGCCAGCAGCCGGGGACAGGGGAACGACGAGCAGTACTTC
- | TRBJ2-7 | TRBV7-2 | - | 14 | CASSFGGSSYEQYF | TGTGCCAGCAGCTTTGGGGGGAGCTCCTACGAGCAGTACTTC
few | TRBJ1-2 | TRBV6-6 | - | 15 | CASRAGAGEDYGYTF | TGTGCCAGCAGGGCAGGGGCAGGGGAAGACTATGGCTACACCTTC
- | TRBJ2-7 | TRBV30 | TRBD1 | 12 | CAYGTGYGEQYF | TGTGCCTACGGGACAGGGTATGGCGAGCAGTACTTC
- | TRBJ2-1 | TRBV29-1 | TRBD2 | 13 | CSARTSGRSQQFF | TGCAGCGCCCGGACTAGCGGGAGATCTCAGCAGTTCTTC
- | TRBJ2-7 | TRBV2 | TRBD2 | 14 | CASTPGLAPNEQYF | TGTGCCAGCACTCCGGGACTAGCGCCCAACGAGCAGTACTTC
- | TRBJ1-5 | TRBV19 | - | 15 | CASSIEARGNQPQHF | TGTGCCAGTAGTATAGAGGCACGGGGCAATCAGCCCCAGCATTTT
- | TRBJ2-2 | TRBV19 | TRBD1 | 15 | CASSYRTGATGELFF | TGTGCCAGTAGCTATCGGACAGGAGCCACCGGGGAGCTGTTTTTT
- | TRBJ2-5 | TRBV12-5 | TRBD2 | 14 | CASGEGSGIETQYF | TGTGCTAGTGGTGAGGGGAGCGGGATCGAGACCCAGTACTTC
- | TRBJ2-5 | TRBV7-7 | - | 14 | CASSPNRAQETQYF | TGTGCCAGCAGCCCTAACAGGGCTCAAGAGACCCAGTACTTC
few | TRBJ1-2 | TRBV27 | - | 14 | CASSLSPGIYGYTF | TGTGCCAGCAGTTTATCGCCGGGGATCTATGGCTACACCTTC
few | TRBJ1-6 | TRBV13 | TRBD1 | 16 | CASSSREGAGNSPLHF | TGTGCCAGCAGCTCCCGGGAGGGGGCTGGGAATTCACCCCTCCACTTT